A selection of T cell receptor beta chains follows, all from one sample in a study of blood T cell repertoires in COVID-19. Some clones are missing from TCRdb's copy, which holds only in-frame ones; the method was immunoSEQ multiplex PCR. The data hold around 200,000 clones, with more than 80% observed a single time. What was sequenced was peripheral blood. These receptors came from a woman older than 75 with acute or convalescent COVID-19. CDR3s include the opening cysteine and the closing phenylalanine or tryptophan. D genes are given only for firm matches. Part of the rows lack a size; the others show once, few, many or a class for expanded clones.

TRBV12-3/TRBV12-4	-	TRBJ2-1	TRBD2	TGTGCCAGCGGGCTAGCGGGGCACAATGAGCAGTTCTTC	CASGLAGHNEQFF
TRBV6-4	-	TRBJ2-2	-	TGTGCCAGCAGTGACTCCTCGGAGGGGTCATCCGGGGAGCTGTTTTTT	CASSDSSEGSSGELFF
TRBV7-3	-	TRBJ2-3	-	TGTGCCAGCAGCCCGACGGGAGCCTACCCAGATACGCAGTATTTT	CASSPTGAYPDTQYF
TRBV4-1	-	TRBJ1-1	-	TGCGCCAGCAGCCCTTGGGCTGGGCCGATGAACACTGAAGCTTTCTTT	CASSPWAGPMNTEAFF
TRBV7-3	-	TRBJ2-1	TRBD2	TGTGCCAGCAGCTCAGACCTAGCGGGGGGTCCCAATGAGCAGTTCTTC	CASSSDLAGGPNEQFF
TRBV10-3	-	TRBJ2-5	-	TGTGCCACCACCTCACCCGGGGGGCCCCAAGAGACCCAGTACTTC	CATTSPGGPQETQYF
TRBV2	-	TRBJ2-1	TRBD2	TGTGCCAGCAAACTAGCGGGGGGCTCCTACAATGAGCAGTTCTTC	CASKLAGGSYNEQFF
TRBV11-3	-	TRBJ1-1	-	TGTGCCAGCAGCTCCTGGGGGCAGAACACTGAAGCTTTCTTT	CASSSWGQNTEAFF
TRBV29-1	-	TRBJ2-3	-	TGCAGCGTTGAAGGGACTCCTCAGAGCACAGATACGCAGTATTTT	CSVEGTPQSTDTQYF
TRBV19	-	TRBJ2-7	TRBD1	TGTGCCAGTAGTATGACAGGGGCCGACTACGAGCAGTACTTC	CASSMTGADYEQYF
TRBV6-1	-	TRBJ2-1	-	TGTGCCAGCAGTGAGCGAGACTTCTCCTACAATGAGCAGTTCTTC	CASSERDFSYNEQFF
TRBV4-2	few	TRBJ2-1	-	TGTGCCAGCAGCCCAGGGTGGGGCCTGGCCAATGAGCAGTTCTTC	CASSPGWGLANEQFF
TRBV7-3	-	TRBJ1-1	-	TGTGCCAGCAGCTTATCGCCAGGGTTTGAAGCTTTCTTT	CASSLSPGFEAFF
TRBV27	-	TRBJ2-1	TRBD2	TGTGCCAGCACCCTACTAGCGGGGGGGAACAATGAGCAGTTCTTC	CASTLLAGGNNEQFF
TRBV12-5	-	TRBJ1-1	-	TGTGCTAGTGGTTTGGGAACAGGGTACACTGAAGCTTTCTTT	CASGLGTGYTEAFF
TRBV7-2	-	TRBJ2-3	TRBD2	TGTGCCAGCAGCGAGACTAGCGGGGGTAACCCAGATACGCAGTATTTT	CASSETSGGNPDTQYF
TRBV7-2	-	TRBJ2-5	TRBD2	TGTGCCAGCAGCGTACTAGCGAACCAAGAGACCCAGTACTTC	CASSVLANQETQYF
TRBV6-2/TRBV6-3	-	TRBJ2-7	-	TGTGCCAGCAGTCCACTGGGCTCCAGGTACGAGCAGTACTTC	CASSPLGSRYEQYF
TRBV4-1	-	TRBJ1-3	-	TGCGCCAGCAGCCAAGATATTCTTGAGACAGCTAACTCTGGAAACACCATATATTTT	CASSQDILETANSGNTIYF
TRBV9	many	TRBJ1-4	-	TGTGCCAGCAGCGCCCGAGAAGTTGCAACTAATGAAAAACTGTTTTTT	CASSAREVATNEKLFF